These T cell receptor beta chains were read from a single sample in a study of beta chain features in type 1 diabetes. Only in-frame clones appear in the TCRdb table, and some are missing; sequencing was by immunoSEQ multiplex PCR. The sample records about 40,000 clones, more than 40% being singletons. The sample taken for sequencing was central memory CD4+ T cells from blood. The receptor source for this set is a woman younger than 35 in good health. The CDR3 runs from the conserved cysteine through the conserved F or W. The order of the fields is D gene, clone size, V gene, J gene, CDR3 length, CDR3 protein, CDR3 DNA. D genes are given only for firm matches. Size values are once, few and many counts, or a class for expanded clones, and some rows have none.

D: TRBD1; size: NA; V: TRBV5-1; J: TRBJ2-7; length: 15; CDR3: CASSSPDRGSWEQYF; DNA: TGCGCCAGCAGCTCCCCCGACAGGGGATCTTGGGAGCAGTACTTC
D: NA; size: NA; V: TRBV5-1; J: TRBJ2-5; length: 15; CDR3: CASRLAPGEGETQYF; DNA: TGCGCCAGCAGGTTAGCGCCAGGGGAAGGAGAGACCCAGTACTTC
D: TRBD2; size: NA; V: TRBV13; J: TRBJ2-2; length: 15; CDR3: CASSHGTTNTGELFF; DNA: TGTGCCAGCAGTCACGGGACTACCAACACCGGGGAGCTGTTTTTT
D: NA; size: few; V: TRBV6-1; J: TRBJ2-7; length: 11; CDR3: CASSEYYEQYF; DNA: TGTGCCAGCAGTGAATACTACGAGCAGTACTTC
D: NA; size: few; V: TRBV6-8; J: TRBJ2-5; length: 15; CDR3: CASSQDSQEQETQYF; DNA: TGTGCCAGCAGTCAGGACAGCCAAGAGCAAGAGACCCAGTACTTC
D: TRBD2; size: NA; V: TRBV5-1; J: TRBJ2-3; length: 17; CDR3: CASSIGLAGDGKDTQYF; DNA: TGCGCCAGCAGCATTGGACTAGCGGGGGATGGAAAAGATACGCAGTATTTT
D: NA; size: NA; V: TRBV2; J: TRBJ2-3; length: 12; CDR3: CASSGDSWAQYF; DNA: TGTGCCAGCAGTGGAGACAGTTGGGCGCAGTATTTT
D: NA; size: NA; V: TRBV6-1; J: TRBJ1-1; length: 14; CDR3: CASRSGIIWTEAFF; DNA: TGTGCCAGCAGGTCCGGGATTATTTGGACTGAAGCTTTCTTT
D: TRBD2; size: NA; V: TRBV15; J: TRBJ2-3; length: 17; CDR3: CATRPTYGGGPSDTQYF; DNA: TGTGCCACCAGGCCTACGTACGGGGGGGGGCCCTCAGATACGCAGTATTTT
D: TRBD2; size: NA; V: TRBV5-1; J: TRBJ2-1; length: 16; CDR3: CASSGGAAGEINEQFF; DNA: TGCGCCAGCAGCGGGGGCGCAGCGGGAGAAATAAATGAGCAGTTCTTC
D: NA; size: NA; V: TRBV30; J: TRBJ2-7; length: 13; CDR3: CAWDTLPFYEQYF; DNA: TGTGCCTGGGATACACTACCCTTCTACGAGCAGTACTTC
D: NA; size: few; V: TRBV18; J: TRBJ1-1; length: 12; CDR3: CASSPETWEAFF; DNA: TGTGCCAGCTCACCAGAGACTTGGGAAGCTTTCTTT
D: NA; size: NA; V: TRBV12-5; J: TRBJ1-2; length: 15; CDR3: CASGLHLRANYGYTF; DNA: TGTGCTAGTGGCCTTCACCTCCGGGCTAACTATGGCTACACCTTC
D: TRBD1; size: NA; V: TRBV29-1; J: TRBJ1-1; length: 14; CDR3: CSATSRTGGTEAFF; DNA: TGCAGCGCCACCTCCCGGACAGGGGGGACTGAAGCTTTCTTT
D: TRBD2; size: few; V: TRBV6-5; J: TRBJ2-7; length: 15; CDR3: CASSPGLAGQSEQYF; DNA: TGTGCCAGCAGTCCAGGACTAGCAGGTCAAAGCGAGCAGTACTTC
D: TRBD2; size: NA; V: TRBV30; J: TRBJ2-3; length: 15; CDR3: CAWSVSGGVTDTQYF; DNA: TGTGCCTGGAGTGTGTCCGGGGGGGTCACAGATACGCAGTATTTT
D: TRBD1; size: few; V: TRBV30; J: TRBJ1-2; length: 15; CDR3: CAWSAWDREAYGYTF; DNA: TGTGCCTGGAGCGCCTGGGACAGGGAAGCCTATGGCTACACCTTC
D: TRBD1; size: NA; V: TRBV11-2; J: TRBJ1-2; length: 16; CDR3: CASSSLTGGMDYGYTF; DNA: TGTGCCAGCAGCTCCTTGACAGGGGGCATGGACTATGGCTACACCTTC
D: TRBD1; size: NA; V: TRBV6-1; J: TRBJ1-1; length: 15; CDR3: CASSETGVGNTEAFF; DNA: TGTGCCAGCAGTGAAACAGGGGTGGGGAACACTGAAGCTTTCTTT
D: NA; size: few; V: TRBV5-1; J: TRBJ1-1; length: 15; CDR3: CASSLENRVATEAFF; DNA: TGCGCCAGCAGCTTGGAAAACAGGGTAGCCACTGAAGCTTTCTTT
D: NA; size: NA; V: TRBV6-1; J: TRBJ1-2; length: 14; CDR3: CASDVQVGNYGYTF; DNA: TGTGCCAGCGATGTACAGGTGGGAAACTATGGCTACACCTTC
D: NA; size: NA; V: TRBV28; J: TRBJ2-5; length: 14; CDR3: CASSSRDREWAQYF; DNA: TGTGCCAGCAGTTCCCGGGACCGGGAGTGGGCCCAGTACTTC
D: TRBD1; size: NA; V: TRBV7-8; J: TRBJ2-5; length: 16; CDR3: CASSLLTGQGEETQYF; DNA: TGTGCCAGCAGCCTCCTCACTGGACAGGGGGAAGAGACCCAGTACTTC
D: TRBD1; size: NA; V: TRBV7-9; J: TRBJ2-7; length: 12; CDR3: CASSGQGGEQYF; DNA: TGTGCCAGCAGCGGACAGGGTGGCGAGCAGTACTTC
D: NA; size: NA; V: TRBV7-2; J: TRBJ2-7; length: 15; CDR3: CASSLGPNRHYEQYF; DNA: TGTGCCAGCAGCTTGGGGCCCAACCGGCACTACGAGCAGTACTTC
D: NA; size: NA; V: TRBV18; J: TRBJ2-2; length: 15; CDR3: CASSPWGRTSGELFF; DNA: TGTGCCAGCTCACCATGGGGGCGAACATCCGGGGAGCTGTTTTTT
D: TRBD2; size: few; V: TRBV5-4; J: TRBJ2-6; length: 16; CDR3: CASSIQAGAGANVLTF; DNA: TGTGCCAGCAGCATCCAGGCGGGGGCTGGGGCCAACGTCCTGACTTTC
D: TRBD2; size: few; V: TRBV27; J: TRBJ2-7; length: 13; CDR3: CASSFRGGTEQYF; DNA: TGTGCCAGCAGTTTCCGCGGGGGGACCGAGCAGTACTTC
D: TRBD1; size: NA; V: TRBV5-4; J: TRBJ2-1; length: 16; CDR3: CASSPPKQGAYNEQFF; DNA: TGTGCCAGCAGCCCACCCAAGCAGGGGGCCTACAATGAGCAGTTCTTC
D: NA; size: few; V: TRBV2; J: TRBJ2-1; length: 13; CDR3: CASSETRGREQFF; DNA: TGTGCCAGCAGTGAAACCAGGGGACGCGAGCAGTTCTTC
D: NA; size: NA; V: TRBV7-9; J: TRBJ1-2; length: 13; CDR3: CASSLATENGYTF; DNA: TGTGCCAGCAGCTTAGCCACAGAAAATGGCTACACCTTC
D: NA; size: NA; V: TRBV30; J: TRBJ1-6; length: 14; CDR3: CAWNIQGRNSPLHF; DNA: TGTGCCTGGAACATACAGGGTAGAAATTCACCCCTCCACTTT
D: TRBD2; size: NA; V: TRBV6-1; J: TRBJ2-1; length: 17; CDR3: CASSEGPLAGSSNEQFF; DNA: TGTGCCAGCAGTGAAGGGCCCCTAGCGGGAAGTAGCAATGAGCAGTTCTTC
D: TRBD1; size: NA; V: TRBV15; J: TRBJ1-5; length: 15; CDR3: CATAEGQRQHQPQHF; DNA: TGTGCCACCGCCGAGGGACAGCGGCAGCATCAGCCCCAGCATTTT
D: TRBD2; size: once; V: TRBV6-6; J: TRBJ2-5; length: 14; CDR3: CASSYPGGQETQYF; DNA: TGTGCCAGCAGTTACCCGGGGGGGCAAGAGACCCAGTACTTC
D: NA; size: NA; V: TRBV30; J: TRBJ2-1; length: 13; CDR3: CAWSVGGYNEQFF; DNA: TGTGCCTGGAGTGTAGGCGGCTACAATGAGCAGTTCTTC
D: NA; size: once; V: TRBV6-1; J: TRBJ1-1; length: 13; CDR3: CASRWYGDTEAFF; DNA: TGTGCCAGCAGGTGGTACGGAGACACTGAAGCTTTCTTT
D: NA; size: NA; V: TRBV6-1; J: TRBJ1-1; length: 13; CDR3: CASSQDRNTEAFF; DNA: TGTGCCAGCAGTCAGGACAGGAACACTGAAGCTTTCTTT
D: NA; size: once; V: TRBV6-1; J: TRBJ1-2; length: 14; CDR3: CASTVGAEKYGYTF; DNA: TGTGCCAGCACGGTTGGGGCAGAAAAATATGGCTACACCTTC
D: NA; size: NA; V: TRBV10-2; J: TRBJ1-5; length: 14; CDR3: CASSEYGGNQPQHF; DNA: TGCGCCAGCAGTGAATACGGGGGCAATCAGCCCCAGCATTTT
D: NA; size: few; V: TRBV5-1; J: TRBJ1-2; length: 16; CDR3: CASSFVPDSTNYGYTF; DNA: TGCGCCAGCAGCTTCGTGCCGGACAGTACTAACTATGGCTACACCTTC
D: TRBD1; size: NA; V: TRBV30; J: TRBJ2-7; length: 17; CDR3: CAWSAGRGTGMYHEQYF; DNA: TGTGCCTGGAGTGCGGGTCGAGGGACAGGGATGTACCACGAGCAGTACTTC
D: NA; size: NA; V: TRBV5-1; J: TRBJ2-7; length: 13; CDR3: CASSFSGNYEQYF; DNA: TGCGCCAGCAGCTTTTCAGGGAACTACGAGCAGTACTTC
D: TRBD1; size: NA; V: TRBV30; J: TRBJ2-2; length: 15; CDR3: CAWKRDRGNTGELFF; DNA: TGTGCCTGGAAACGGGACAGGGGGAACACCGGGGAGCTGTTTTTT
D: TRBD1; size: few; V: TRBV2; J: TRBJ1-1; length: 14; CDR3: CASSPQSGQAGAFF; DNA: TGTGCCAGCAGTCCCCAGTCTGGACAGGCGGGAGCTTTCTTT
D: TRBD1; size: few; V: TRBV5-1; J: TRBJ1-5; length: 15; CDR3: CASSPGTESNQPQHF; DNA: TGCGCCAGCAGCCCCGGGACAGAGAGCAATCAGCCCCAGCATTTT
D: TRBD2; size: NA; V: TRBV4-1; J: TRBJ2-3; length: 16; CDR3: CASSPRTSGGVDTQYF; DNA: TGCGCCAGCAGCCCTCGGACTAGCGGGGGGGTGGATACGCAGTATTTT
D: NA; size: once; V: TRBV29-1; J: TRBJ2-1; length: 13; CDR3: CSVEPGLPLEQFF; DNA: TGTAGCGTTGAACCCGGTCTCCCCCTTGAGCAGTTCTTC
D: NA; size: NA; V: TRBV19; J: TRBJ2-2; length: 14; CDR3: CASSFTANTGELFF; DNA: TGTGCCAGTAGTTTTACAGCGAACACCGGGGAGCTGTTTTTT
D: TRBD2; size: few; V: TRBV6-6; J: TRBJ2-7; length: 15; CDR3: CASSRTSGREYEQYF; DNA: TGTGCCAGCAGCCGGACTAGCGGGAGGGAATACGAGCAGTACTTC
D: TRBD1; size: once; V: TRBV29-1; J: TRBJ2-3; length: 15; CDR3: CSVEVSGTGADTQYF; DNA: TGCAGCGTTGAAGTATCCGGGACAGGGGCAGATACGCAGTATTTT
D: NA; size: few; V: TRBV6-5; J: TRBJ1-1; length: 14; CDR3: CASSRRGESTEAFF; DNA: TGTGCCAGCAGCCGACGGGGGGAATCCACTGAAGCTTTCTTT
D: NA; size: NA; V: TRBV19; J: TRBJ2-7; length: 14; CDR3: CASSMVGQGYEQYF; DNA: TGTGCCAGTAGTATGGTAGGACAAGGTTACGAGCAGTACTTC
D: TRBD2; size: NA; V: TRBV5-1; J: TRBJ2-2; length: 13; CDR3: CASSRGGTGELFF; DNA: TGCGCCAGCAGCCGCGGGGGTACCGGGGAGCTGTTTTTT
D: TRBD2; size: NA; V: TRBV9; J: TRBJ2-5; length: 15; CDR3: CASSADRGDGETQYF; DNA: TGTGCCAGCAGTGCAGACCGGGGGGACGGGGAGACCCAGTACTTC
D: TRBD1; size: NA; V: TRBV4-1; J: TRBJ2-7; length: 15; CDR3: CASSQGQGAFYEQYF; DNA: TGCGCCAGCAGCCAAGGGCAGGGGGCTTTCTACGAGCAGTACTTC
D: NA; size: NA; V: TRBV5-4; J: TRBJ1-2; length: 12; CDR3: CASSIRGGGYTF; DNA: TGTGCCAGCAGCATCCGCGGGGGTGGCTACACCTTC
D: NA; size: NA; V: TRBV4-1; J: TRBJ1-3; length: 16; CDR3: CASSQGVGSSGNTIYF; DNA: TGCGCCAGCAGCCAAGGTGTAGGGAGCTCTGGAAACACCATATATTTT
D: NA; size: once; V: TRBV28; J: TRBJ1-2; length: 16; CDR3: CASSLIGTLTNYGYTF; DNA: TGTGCCAGCAGTTTAATCGGGACACTTACTAACTATGGCTACACCTTC